One TCR beta chain is described in this entry. There is no known antigen for this receptor. No qualities accompany the bases; no much larger clone lies one base away. The sample originates from a study of blood T cell repertoires in COVID-19 (dated by TCRdb to between 2020 and 2021). Study-level background: Collaborator samples came from the United States, Italy and Spain and covered acute and convalescent phases of COVID-19. The material from the prospective study consisted of cDNA or gDNA derived from T cells, B-cell-depleted T cells, or PBMCs. Deeply sampled blood TCRbeta repertoires from subjects exposed to, actively infected with, or recovered from COVID-19 were included in the dataset. A freely available public database, intended as a resource for researchers studying the immune response to SARS-CoV-2, is where the repertoires were released. The samples were drawn from the first 160 participants of the ongoing ImmuneRACE study and from 950 to 1,500 subjects provided by 6 global collaborators. Nearly every sample came with metadata listing a de-identified subject ID, COVID-19 status, age in years and sex. Where available, HLA class I and class II types were obtained from metadata supplied by the sample provider rather than from assay-based typing.

Whole blood was collected in K2EDTA tubes by collaborating institutions according to the institutions' own protocols. Collaborator samples were shipped for TCRbeta analysis as frozen whole blood, isolated PBMCs, or DNA extracted from either sample type. Study-level results and caveats: How much clinical and demographic metadata was included differed by source and by participant, and the metadata was provided uncurated.

V ends up 1 base short and J 0 bases short, with an unmatched junction base count of 0. From the cysteine up to the phenylalanine, the CDR3 has a length of 15 residues. Of all the DNA, just the CDR3 is kept, 45 bases in frame from base 1. The CDR1 and CDR2 encoded by the germline V gene are SGHTA and FQGTGA. TCRbeta CDR3 regions were amplified from genomic DNA by means of the immunoSEQ Assay, a bias-controlled multiplex PCR. As for the authors' bioinformatics: Within the assay, amplification of reference gene primers was used to estimate how many nucleated cells each sample contained. To quantify the absolute abundance of each unique TCRbeta CDR3 rearrangement, sequence reads were collapsed and filtered. Productive Simpson clonality was computed per sample as the square root of Simpson's diversity index over productive rearrangements. TCRdb mirrors the immuneACCESS table, restricted to in-frame sequences. Some clones are absent from its copies; in checked studies, under half trace to an unresolved V gene, and the reason for the others is unknown. The V and J calls and clone size come from that table; D and trimming were worked out from the DNA. This sample lists 100,000 to 150,000 clones; approximately 83% were detected once. In total, the top ten clones hold about 6.2% of the sample.

The source of this sequence is a man at least 80 years old with active or convalescent COVID-19. The chain employs TRBV7-3 and TRBJ2-5, with 9 bases aligning to TRBD2. The sequenced material came from peripheral blood. The encoded CDR3 is CASSLSGGDQETQYF. DNA sequence: TGTGCCAGCAGCTTAAGCGGGGGGGACCAAGAGACCCAGTACTTC.